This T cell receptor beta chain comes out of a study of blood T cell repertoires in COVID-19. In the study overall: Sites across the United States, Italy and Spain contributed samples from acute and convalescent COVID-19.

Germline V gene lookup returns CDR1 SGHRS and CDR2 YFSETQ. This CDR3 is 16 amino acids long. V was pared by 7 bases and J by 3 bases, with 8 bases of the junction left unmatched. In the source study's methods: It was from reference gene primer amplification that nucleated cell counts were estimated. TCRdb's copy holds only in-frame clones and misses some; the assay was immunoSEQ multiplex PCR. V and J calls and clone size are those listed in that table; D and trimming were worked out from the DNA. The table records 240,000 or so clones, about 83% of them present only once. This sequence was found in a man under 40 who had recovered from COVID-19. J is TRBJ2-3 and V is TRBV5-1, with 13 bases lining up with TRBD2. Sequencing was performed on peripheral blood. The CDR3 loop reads CASRPGTSGVTDTQYF. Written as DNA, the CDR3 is TGCGCCAGCCGACCCGGGACTAGCGGGGTGACAGATACGCAGTATTTT.